This note documents a single TCR beta chain sequence. Its antigen is not known. This sample was included in a study of T-cell memory formation after mild COVID-19. Across the study: Largely, TCR clusters stayed within a single donor.

General study findings and limits: Clones contracting over day 15 to 85 were CD4/CD8 balanced, with later expanders leaning CD4+. Second-wave clones peaking on day 37 lacked confirmed SARS-CoV-2 specificity.

5'RACE with constant-segment primers yielded barcoded, UMI-tagged TCR alpha and TCR beta cDNA libraries. TCRdb reprocessed the 5' RACE reads with MiXCR, giving one entry per CDR3 protein. The sample lists 200,000 to 300,000 distinct CDR3 sequences; about a sixth were seen once. The clonotype was recovered from a man between 18 and 29 years old who had mild COVID-19 (a few samples of this study predate the infection). Cell type and time point are not known. The sequenced material came from PBMCs or a T cell subset sorted from them (not recorded which).

Here the CDR3 DNA reads TGTGCCACCAGCCCTTCGGGGCAGACCGGCGAGCAGTTCTTC. It codes for CATSPSGQTGEQFF. The V and J genes are TRBV24-1 and TRBJ2-1; TRBD1 or TRBD2 may be the D gene (5 bases each). In germline, CDR1 is KGHDR, CDR2 SFDVKD. The V gene lost 7 bases and the J gene lost 10 bases, with 19 bases spanning the gap. CDR3 size: 14 residues.